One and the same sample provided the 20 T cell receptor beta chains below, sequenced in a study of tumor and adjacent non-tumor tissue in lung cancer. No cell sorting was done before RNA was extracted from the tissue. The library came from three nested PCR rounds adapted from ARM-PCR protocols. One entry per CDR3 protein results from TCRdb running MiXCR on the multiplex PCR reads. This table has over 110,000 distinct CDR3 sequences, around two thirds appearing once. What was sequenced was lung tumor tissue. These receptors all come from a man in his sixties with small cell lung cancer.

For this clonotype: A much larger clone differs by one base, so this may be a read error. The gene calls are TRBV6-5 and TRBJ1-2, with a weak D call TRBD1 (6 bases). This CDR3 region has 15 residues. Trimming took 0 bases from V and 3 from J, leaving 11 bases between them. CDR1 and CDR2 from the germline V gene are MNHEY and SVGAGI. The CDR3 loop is CASSYSGTSYYGYTF. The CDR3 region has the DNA TGTGCCAGCAGTTACTCTGGGACATCCTACTATGGCTACACCTTC.

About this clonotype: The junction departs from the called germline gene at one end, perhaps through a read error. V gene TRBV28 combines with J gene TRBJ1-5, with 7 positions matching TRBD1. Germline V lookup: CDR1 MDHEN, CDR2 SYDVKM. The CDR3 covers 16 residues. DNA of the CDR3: TGTGCCATTTCCCGGGGAGGGGGCTATAGCAATCAGCCCCACCATTTT. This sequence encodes CAISRGGGYSNQPHHF.

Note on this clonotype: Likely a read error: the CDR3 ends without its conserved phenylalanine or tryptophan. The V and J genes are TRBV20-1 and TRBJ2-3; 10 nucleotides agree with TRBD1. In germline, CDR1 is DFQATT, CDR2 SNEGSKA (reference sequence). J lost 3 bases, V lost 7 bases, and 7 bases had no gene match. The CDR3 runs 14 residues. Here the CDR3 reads CSGDRGPVTDTQYY. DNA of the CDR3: TGCAGTGGAGACAGGGGGCCGGTAACAGATACGCAGTATTAT.

CDR3 region: CASSYGLSGAKVLTF. The CDR3 DNA reads as TGTGCCAGCAGTTACGGACTTTCTGGGGCAAAAGTCCTGACTTTC. This chain connects TRBV12-3 or TRBV12-4 to TRBJ2-6, with D possibly called TRBD1 or TRBD2 (5 bases each). V lost 4 bases and J lost 13, with 20 bases in between. The length of the CDR3 is 15 residues.

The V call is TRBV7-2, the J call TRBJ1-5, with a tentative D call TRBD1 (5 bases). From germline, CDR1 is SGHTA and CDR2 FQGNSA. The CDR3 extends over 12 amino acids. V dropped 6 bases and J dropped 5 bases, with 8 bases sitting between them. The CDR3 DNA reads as TGTGCCAGCAGAGACAGATATCAGCCCCAGCATTTT. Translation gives CASRDRYQPQHF.

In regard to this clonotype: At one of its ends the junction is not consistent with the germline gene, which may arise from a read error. CDR3 DNA sequence: TGTGTCAGCAGCCGAAGGGAAAACACAGATACGCAGTTTTTT. This encodes CVSSRRENTDTQFF. V is TRBV6-5 and J is TRBJ2-3; no firm D call. The CDR3 has 14 residues. CDR1 is MNHEY, CDR2 SVGAGI, per germline.

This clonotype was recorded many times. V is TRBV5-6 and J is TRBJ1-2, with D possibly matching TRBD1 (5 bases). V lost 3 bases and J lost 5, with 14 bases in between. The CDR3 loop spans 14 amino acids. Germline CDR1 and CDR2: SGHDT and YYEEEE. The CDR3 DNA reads TGTGCCAGCAGCTGGGGGGAAGGCGGTTATGGCTACACCTTC. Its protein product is CASSWGEGGYGYTF. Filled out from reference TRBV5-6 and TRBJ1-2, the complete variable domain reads DAGVTQSPTHLIKTRGQQVTLRCSPKSGHDTVSWYQQALGQGPQFIFQYYEEEERQRGNFPDRFSGHQFPNYSSELNVNALLLGDSALYLCASSWGEGGYGYTFGSGTRLTVV.

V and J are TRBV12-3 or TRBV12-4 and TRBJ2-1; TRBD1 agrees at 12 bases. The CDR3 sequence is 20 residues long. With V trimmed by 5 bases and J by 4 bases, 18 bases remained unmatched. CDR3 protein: CASSMSRPGQGAKSYNEQFF. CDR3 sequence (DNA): TGTGCCAGCAGTATGTCCCGCCCGGGACAGGGGGCGAAAAGTTACAATGAGCAGTTCTTC.

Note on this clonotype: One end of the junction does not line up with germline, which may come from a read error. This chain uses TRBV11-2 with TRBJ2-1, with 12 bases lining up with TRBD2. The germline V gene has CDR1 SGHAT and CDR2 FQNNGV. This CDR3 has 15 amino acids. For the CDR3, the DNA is TGTATCAGCAGCTTCCTAGCGGGAGGGCCGGCTGAGCGGTTCTTC. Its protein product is CISSFLAGGPAERFF.

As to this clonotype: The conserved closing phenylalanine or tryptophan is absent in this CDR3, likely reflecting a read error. The CDR3 bases are TGTGCCAGCGGCTTCGAACTAGCGAGCTCCTACGAGCAGTACCTC. It yields the protein CASGFELASSYEQYL. The rearrangement links TRBV5-4 to TRBJ2-7, with 7 bases aligning to TRBD2. Germline values: CDR1 SGHNT, CDR2 YYREEE (reference sequence). The CDR3 spans 15 residues.

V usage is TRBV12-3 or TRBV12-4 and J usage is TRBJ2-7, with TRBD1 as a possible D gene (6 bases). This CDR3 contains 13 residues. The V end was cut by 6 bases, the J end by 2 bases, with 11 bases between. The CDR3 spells CASSTGTTYEQYF. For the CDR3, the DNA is TGTGCCAGCAGCACCGGGACAACCTACGAGCAGTACTTC.

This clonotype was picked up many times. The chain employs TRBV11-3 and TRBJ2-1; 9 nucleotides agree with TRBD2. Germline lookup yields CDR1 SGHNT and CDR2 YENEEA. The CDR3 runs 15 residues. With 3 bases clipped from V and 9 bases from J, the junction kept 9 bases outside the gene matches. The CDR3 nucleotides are TGTGCCAGCAGCTTGGGCGGGAGGGCCTTGGGTGAGCAGTTCTTC. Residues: CASSLGGRALGEQFF.

CDR3 protein: CSARNLAVGPASYEQYF. In DNA, the CDR3 is TGCAGTGCTAGAAATTTGGCGGTGGGACCCGCGTCCTACGAGCAGTACTTC. The rearrangement links TRBV20-1 to TRBJ2-7; D is tentatively TRBD1 or TRBD2 (5 bases each). The ends were cut back, 2 bases at V and 1 base at J, with 21 bases in the middle. Germline V gene sequence: CDR1 DFQATT, CDR2 SNEGSKA (reference sequence). This CDR3 comprises 17 residues.

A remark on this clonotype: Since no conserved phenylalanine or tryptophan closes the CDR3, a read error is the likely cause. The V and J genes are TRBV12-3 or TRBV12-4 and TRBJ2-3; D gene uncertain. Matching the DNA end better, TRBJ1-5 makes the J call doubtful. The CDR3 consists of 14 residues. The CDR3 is CASSPRWRWDTQHY. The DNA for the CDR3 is TGTGCCAGCAGCCCCAGGTGGAGGTGGGATACGCAGCATTAT.

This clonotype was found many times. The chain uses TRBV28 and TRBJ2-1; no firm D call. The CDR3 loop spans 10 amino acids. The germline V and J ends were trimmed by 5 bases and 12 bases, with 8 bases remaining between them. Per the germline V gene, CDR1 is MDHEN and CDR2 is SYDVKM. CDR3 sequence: CASSGILQFF. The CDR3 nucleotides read TGTGCCAGCAGTGGTATACTGCAGTTCTTC.

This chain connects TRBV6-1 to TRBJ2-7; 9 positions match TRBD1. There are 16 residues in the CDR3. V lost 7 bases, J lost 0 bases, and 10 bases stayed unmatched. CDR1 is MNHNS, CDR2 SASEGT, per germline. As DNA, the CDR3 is TGTGCCAGCACCAAACAGGGGGCCTTTAGCTCCTACGAGCAGTACTTC. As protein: CASTKQGAFSSYEQYF.

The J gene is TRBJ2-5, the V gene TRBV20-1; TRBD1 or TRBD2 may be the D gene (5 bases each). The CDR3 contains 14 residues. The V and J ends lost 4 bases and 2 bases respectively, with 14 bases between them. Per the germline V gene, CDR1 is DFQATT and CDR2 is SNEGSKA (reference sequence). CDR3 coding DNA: TGCAGTGCTATCGCCGGGGCTAGTCAAGAGACCCAGTACTTC. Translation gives CSAIAGASQETQYF.

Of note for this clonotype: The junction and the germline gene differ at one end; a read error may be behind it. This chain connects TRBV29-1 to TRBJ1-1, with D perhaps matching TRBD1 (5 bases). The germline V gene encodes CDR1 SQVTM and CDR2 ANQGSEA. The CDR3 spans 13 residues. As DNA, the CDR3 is TGCTGCGTTGTCTTTGGAGGGGTCACTGAAGCTTTCTTT. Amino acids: CCVVFGGVTEAFF.

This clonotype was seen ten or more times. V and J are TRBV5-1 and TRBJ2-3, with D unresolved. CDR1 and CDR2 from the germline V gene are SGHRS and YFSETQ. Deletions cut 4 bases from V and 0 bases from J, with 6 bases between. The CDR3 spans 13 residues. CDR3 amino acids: CASSISSTDTQYF. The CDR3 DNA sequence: TGCGCCAGCAGCATTAGCAGCACAGATACGCAGTATTTT.

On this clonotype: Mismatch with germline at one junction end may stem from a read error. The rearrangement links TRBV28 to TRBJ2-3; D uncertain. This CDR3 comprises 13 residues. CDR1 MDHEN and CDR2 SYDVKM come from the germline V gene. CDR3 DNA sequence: TGTGCCAGCAGTTCCCCATCCACAGATACGCATTATTTT. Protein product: CASSSPSTDTHYF.